The 3 T cell receptor beta chains in this list originate from one sample, sequenced in a study of blood T cell repertoires in COVID-19. Data came from immunoSEQ multiplex PCR; TCRdb stores just in-frame clones and leaves some out. Among 250,000 to 300,000 clones listed, approximately 85% were seen once. Specimen: peripheral blood. The receptors come from a woman aged 25 to 39 with acute or convalescent COVID-19.

This chain joins TRBV12-3 or TRBV12-4 and TRBJ2-7, with D possibly being TRBD2 (6 bases). The CDR3 sequence is 13 residues long. The V gene lost 2 bases and the J gene lost 2 bases, with 7 bases spanning the gap. The CDR3 loop is CASSLWGAYEQYF. In DNA form, the CDR3 reads TGTGCCAGCAGTTTATGGGGGGCCTACGAGCAGTACTTC.

The chain is built from TRBV5-8 and TRBJ2-1; 11 nucleotides agree with TRBD2. This CDR3 has 16 amino acids. Per the germline V gene, CDR1 is SGHTS and CDR2 is YDEGEE. V shed 4 bases and J 6 bases; nucleotides not matched to a gene: 9. CDR3 DNA: TGTGCCAGCAGCCCCGGGGTAACTAGCGGGGGCAATGAGCAGTTCTTC. The encoded protein is CASSPGVTSGGNEQFF.

The chain joins TRBV24-1 to TRBJ2-3; possible D gene TRBD1, 6 bases. Germline lookup yields CDR1 KGHDR and CDR2 SFDVKD. The CDR3 loop spans 17 amino acids. V lost 4 bases, J lost 0 bases, and 16 bases lay in between. CDR3 nucleotides: TGTGCCACCAGTGACCGAGACAGGTTAACTAGCACAGATACGCAGTATTTT. Encoded protein: CATSDRDRLTSTDTQYF.